This T cell receptor (beta chain) was captured by sequencing in a study of blood T cell repertoires in COVID-19. It was during active infection that Seattle patients were enrolled and then longitudinally followed. Germline V lookup: CDR1 SEHNR, CDR2 FQNEAQ (reference sequence). The CDR3 is 16 residues long. Trimming cost V 2 bases and J 4 bases, with 16 bases left between them. Study processing details: Amplification with reference gene primers provided the estimates of nucleated cell counts. Produced via immunoSEQ multiplex PCR; TCRdb's table is partial and in-frame only. D and trimming were read from the DNA, whereas the V and J calls and clone size are those reported in that table. The table lists around 190,000 clones, roughly 90% of them singletons, with 18% in the top ten.

The material sequenced was peripheral blood. J is TRBJ2-3 and V is TRBV7-9; D perhaps matches TRBD1 (5 bases). The sequence was collected from a man aged 45-60 years with COVID-19, enrolled during active disease. Written as DNA, the CDR3 is TGTGCCAGCAGCTTACTACCGGCAGGGTCACCAGATACGCAGTATTTT. Translated, it gives CASSLLPAGSPDTQYF.